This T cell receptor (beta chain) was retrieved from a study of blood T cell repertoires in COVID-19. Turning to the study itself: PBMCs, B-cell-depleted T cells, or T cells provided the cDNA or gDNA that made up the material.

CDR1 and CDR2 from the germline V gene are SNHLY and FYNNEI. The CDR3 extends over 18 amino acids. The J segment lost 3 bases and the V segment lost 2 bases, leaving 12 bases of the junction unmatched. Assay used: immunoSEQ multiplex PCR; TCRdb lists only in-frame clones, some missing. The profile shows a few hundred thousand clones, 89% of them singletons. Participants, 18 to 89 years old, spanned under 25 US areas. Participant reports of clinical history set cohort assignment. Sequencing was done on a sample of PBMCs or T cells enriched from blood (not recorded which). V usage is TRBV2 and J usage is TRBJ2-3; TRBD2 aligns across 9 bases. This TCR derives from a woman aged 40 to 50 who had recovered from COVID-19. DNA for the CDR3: TGTGCCAGCAGTGAACCGGGACTAGCCCACAACCTGACAGATACGCAGTATTTT. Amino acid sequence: CASSEPGLAHNLTDTQYF.